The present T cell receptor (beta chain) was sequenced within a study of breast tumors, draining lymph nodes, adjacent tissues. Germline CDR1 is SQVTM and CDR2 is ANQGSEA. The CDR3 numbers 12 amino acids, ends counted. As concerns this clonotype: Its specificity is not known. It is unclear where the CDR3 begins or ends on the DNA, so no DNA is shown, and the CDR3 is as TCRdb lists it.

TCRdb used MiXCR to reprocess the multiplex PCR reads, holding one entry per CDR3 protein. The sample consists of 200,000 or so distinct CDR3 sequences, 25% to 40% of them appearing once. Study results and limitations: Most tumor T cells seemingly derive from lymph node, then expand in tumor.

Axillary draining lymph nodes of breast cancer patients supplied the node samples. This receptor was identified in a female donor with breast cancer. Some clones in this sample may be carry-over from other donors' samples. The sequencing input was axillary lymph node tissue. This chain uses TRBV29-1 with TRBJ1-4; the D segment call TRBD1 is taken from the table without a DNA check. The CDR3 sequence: CSVGVGNEKLLF.